This T cell receptor (beta chain) is from a study of T-cell memory formation after mild COVID-19. This CDR3 is built from 16 residues. Germline-derived CDR1 and CDR2 are MNHEY and SVGAGI. Trimming at V came to 3 bases and at J to 5 bases, leaving 7 bases not matched to a gene. TCR alpha and TCR beta cDNA libraries carrying sample barcodes and UMIs were produced by 5'RACE using constant-segment primers. One entry per CDR3 protein, called by TCRdb with MiXCR from the 5' RACE reads. The table records under 350,000 distinct CDR3 sequences, 16% of them present only once. This clonotype was counted only a few times.

This clonotype was obtained from a man aged 18 to 29 who had mild COVID-19 (a few samples of this study predate the infection). Cell type and time point are not known. The sample consisted of PBMCs or a T cell subset sorted from them (not recorded which). The chain carries TRBV6-5 and TRBJ1-6; 7 nucleotides match TRBD1. As DNA, the CDR3 is TGTGCCAGCAGTTATCTTGACAGGGTGGATAATTCACCCCTCCACTTT. This encodes CASSYLDRVDNSPLHF.